This T cell receptor (beta chain) was sequenced in a study of blood T cell repertoires in COVID-19. Measured with immunoSEQ multiplex PCR; TCRdb has only the in-frame clones, and not every one. This table has approximately 170,000 clones, over 80% appearing once. The CDR3 is 16 residues long. Donors in Cohort 3 who had recovered were those with two negative PCRs, healthcare professional clearance, or resolution of their symptoms. Material: PBMCs or T cells enriched from blood (not recorded which). This receptor was taken from a woman aged 45-60 years who had recovered from COVID-19. This rearrangement joins TRBV21-1 to TRBJ2-5; TRBD1 was called by the table and not checked on the DNA. TRBV21-1 constitutes a pseudogene. The DNA of the CDR3 is TGTGCCAGCAGCAAAGAGGCAGGGGGCTCCCAAGAGACCCAGTACTTC. It specifies CASSKEAGGSQETQYF.